Listed below are T cell receptor beta chains from one sample, sequenced in a study of blood T cell repertoires in COVID-19. Method: immunoSEQ multiplex PCR; TCRdb's copy keeps in-frame clones and lacks some. Of around 70,000 clones detected, over 75% appear once; the ten largest clones hold under 6%. Sequenced input: peripheral blood. The source of these receptors is a human donor in a cohort sampled during active COVID-19. The CDR3 runs from the conserved cysteine through the conserved F or W. D genes are given only for firm matches. The size of a clone is reported for some rows only, either as once, few or many, or as a class for expanded clones.

TRBV7-2,TRBJ2-3,TRBD2,16,.,CASSFTSGSPTDTQYF,TGTGCCAGCAGCTTCACTAGCGGGAGTCCCACAGATACGCAGTATTTT
TRBV4-3,TRBJ2-3,TRBD2,18,.,CASSQETSSGGEVDTQYF,TGCGCCAGCAGCCAAGAAACGTCTAGCGGGGGGGAGGTAGATACGCAGTATTTT
TRBV6-2/TRBV6-3,TRBJ1-1,TRBD1,15,few,CASSRDRDVVTEAFF,TGTGCCAGCAGTCGGGACAGGGATGTGGTCACTGAAGCTTTCTTT
TRBV6-2/TRBV6-3,TRBJ2-2,TRBD2,17,.,CASSLSGGPTNTGELFF,TGTGCCAGCAGCCTTAGCGGGGGGCCTACGAACACCGGGGAGCTGTTTTTT
TRBV4-2,TRBJ1-5,.,15,.,CASSQDPGVGQPQHF,TGTGCCAGCAGCCAAGATCCAGGGGTGGGTCAGCCCCAGCATTTT
TRBV5-1,TRBJ2-3,.,17,.,CASSLVGGDSDPDTQYF,TGCGCCAGCAGCTTGGTTGGCGGAGATAGCGACCCAGATACGCAGTATTTT
TRBV11-2,TRBJ1-6,.,14,.,CASSPRQRNSPLHF,TGTGCCAGCAGCCCCAGACAGAGAAATTCACCCCTCCACTTT
TRBV7-2,TRBJ1-2,TRBD1,18,.,CASSLSNNLGQGVIGYTF,TGTGCCAGCAGCTTATCAAACAACTTAGGACAGGGGGTTATAGGCTACACCTTC
TRBV6-6,TRBJ2-7,.,13,.,CASSVAKSYEQYF,TGTGCCAGCAGCGTTGCGAAATCCTACGAGCAGTACTTC
TRBV4-2,TRBJ1-1,.,14,.,CASSQDREDTEAFF,TGTGCCAGCAGCCAAGACAGGGAAGACACTGAAGCTTTCTTT
TRBV5-1,TRBJ2-1,.,15,.,CASSSNTGSASEQFF,TGCGCCAGCAGCTCGAACACAGGGTCAGCATCCGAGCAGTTCTTC
TRBV18,TRBJ2-2,TRBD1,17,.,CASSPNSGQATTGELFF,TGTGCCAGCTCACCAAACTCGGGACAGGCCACCACCGGGGAGCTGTTTTTT
TRBV30,TRBJ2-1,.,13,.,CAWSGRTYNEQFF,TGTGCCTGGAGTGGACGGACTTACAATGAGCAGTTCTTC
TRBV28,TRBJ2-7,.,13,.,CASKQGKGYEQYF,TGTGCCAGTAAACAGGGAAAGGGCTACGAGCAGTACTTC
TRBV7-2,TRBJ2-2,.,17,.,CASSSPLGGRVAGELFF,TGTGCCAGCAGCTCCCCTTTGGGGGGGCGGGTGGCCGGGGAGCTGTTTTTT
TRBV27,TRBJ2-7,TRBD1,16,few,CASSPSFGTGGGEQYF,TGTGCCAGCAGTCCCAGCTTCGGGACAGGAGGTGGCGAGCAGTACTTC
TRBV5-6,TRBJ2-5,TRBD2,16,.,CASSLKQGRGGETQYF,TGTGCCAGCAGCTTGAAGCAAGGGCGGGGAGGGGAGACCCAGTACTTC
TRBV7-2,TRBJ2-3,TRBD2,17,.,CASSSRTSGRSTDTQYF,TGTGCCAGCAGCTCCCGGACTAGCGGGAGGAGCACAGATACGCAGTATTTT
TRBV7-8,TRBJ1-4,.,14,.,CASSSTGSGEKLFF,TGTGCCAGCAGCTCTACAGGGTCAGGAGAAAAACTGTTTTTT
TRBV3-1/TRBV3-2,TRBJ2-3,TRBD2,16,.,CASSPLTSGVTDTQYF,TGTGCCAGCAGCCCCTTGACTAGCGGGGTCACAGATACGCAGTATTTT
TRBV5-1,TRBJ2-5,TRBD1,15,.,CASSRTGQGGETQYF,TGCGCCAGCAGCCGAACTGGACAGGGGGGAGAGACCCAGTACTTC
TRBV7-2,TRBJ2-1,TRBD1,15,.,CASSTRQGASNEQFF,TGTGCCAGCAGCACTCGACAGGGGGCCAGCAATGAGCAGTTCTTC
TRBV29-1,TRBJ2-5,.,14,once,CSVELPRAQETQYF,TGCAGCGTTGAACTTCCCAGGGCGCAAGAGACCCAGTACTTC
TRBV5-1,TRBJ1-1,.,15,.,CASSLGQGSVTEAFF,TGCGCCAGCAGCTTGGGGCAGGGCTCTGTTACTGAAGCTTTCTTT
TRBV3-1/TRBV3-2,TRBJ1-1,.,13,.,CASSGTPNTEAFF,TGTGCCAGCAGCGGGACACCGAACACTGAAGCTTTCTTT
TRBV6-6,TRBJ2-1,TRBD1,18,.,CASSPPVRTGIPSGEQFF,TGTGCCAGCAGTCCTCCGGTGCGGACAGGGATTCCAAGCGGCGAGCAGTTCTTC
TRBV7-2,TRBJ2-5,TRBD2,14,.,CASSPQRGAETQYF,TGTGCCAGCAGCCCACAGCGGGGCGCGGAGACCCAGTACTTC
TRBV5-1,TRBJ2-1,.,15,.,CASSLSLGGTNEQFF,TGCGCCAGCAGCTTGAGTTTGGGCGGGACGAATGAGCAGTTCTTC
TRBV7-9,TRBJ2-1,.,15,.,CASSRGGSGWNEQFF,TGTGCCAGCAGCAGGGGGGGTAGCGGGTGGAATGAGCAGTTCTTC
TRBV7-9,TRBJ2-7,.,15,few,CASSSDTGTTYEQYF,TGTGCCAGCAGCTCGGACACAGGTACAACCTACGAGCAGTACTTC